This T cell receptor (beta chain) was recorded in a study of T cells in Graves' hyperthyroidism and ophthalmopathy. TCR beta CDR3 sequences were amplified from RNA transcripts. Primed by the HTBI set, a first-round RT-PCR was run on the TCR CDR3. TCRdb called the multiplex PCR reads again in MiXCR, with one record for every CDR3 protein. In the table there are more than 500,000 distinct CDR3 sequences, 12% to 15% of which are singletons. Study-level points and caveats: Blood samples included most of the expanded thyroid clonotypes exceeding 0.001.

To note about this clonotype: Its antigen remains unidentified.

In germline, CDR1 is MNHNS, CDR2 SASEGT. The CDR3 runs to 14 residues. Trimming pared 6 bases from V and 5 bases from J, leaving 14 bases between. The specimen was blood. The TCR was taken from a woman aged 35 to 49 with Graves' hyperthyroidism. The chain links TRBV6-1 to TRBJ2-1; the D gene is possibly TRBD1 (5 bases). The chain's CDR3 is CASRYQGLDNEQFF. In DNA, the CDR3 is TGTGCCAGCAGGTATCAGGGCCTTGACAATGAGCAGTTCTTC.